These T cell receptor beta chains were read from a single sample in a study of lymphopenia after photon versus proton radiotherapy. TCRdb's copy holds only in-frame clones and misses some; the assay was immunoSEQ multiplex PCR. Of roughly 65,000 clones listed, approximately 90% are singletons. The sample consisted of peripheral blood, taken from a patient treated with photon-based radiotherapy. The receptors here all came from a woman between 65 and 79 years old with pancreatic cancer. CDR3s include the opening cysteine and the closing phenylalanine or tryptophan. The D gene is left open where the match is weak. A clone size is listed for some rows: how often the clone was seen (once, few, many), or a class if it is expanded.

V: TRBV25-1; D: .; J: TRBJ2-3; length: 14; size: .; DNA: TGTGCCAGCACTGGGTGGGAGGTGACAGATACGCAGTATTTT; CDR3: CASTGWEVTDTQYF
V: TRBV7-2; D: .; J: TRBJ1-1; length: 14; size: .; DNA: TGTGCCAGCAGCTTAGTATCAGGGCTCACTGAAGCTTTCTTT; CDR3: CASSLVSGLTEAFF
V: TRBV10-2; D: TRBD2; J: TRBJ2-3; length: 18; size: .; DNA: TGCGCCAGCAGTGAGCGGTTGGCTAGCGGGGATCACACAGATACGCAGTATTTT; CDR3: CASSERLASGDHTDTQYF
V: TRBV14; D: TRBD2; J: TRBJ2-3; length: 16; size: .; DNA: TGTGCCAGCAGCCATTATGGGACTACCTACACAGATACGCAGTATTTT; CDR3: CASSHYGTTYTDTQYF
V: TRBV21-1; D: .; J: TRBJ1-5; length: 18; size: .; DNA: TGTGCCAGCAGCATACTGGTATCGGGGGGGTCAAGCAATCAGCCCCAGCATTTT; CDR3: CASSILVSGGSSNQPQHF
V: TRBV5-1; D: .; J: TRBJ2-2; length: 19; size: .; DNA: TGCGCCAGCAGCTTGCAGGGACCGGCAGCGGGTTTAGTCCCCGGGGAGCTGTTTTTT; CDR3: CASSLQGPAAGLVPGELFF
V: TRBV29-1; D: .; J: TRBJ2-3; length: 12; size: .; DNA: TGCAGCGTTGGCCCAGAACCCCATACGCAGTATTTT; CDR3: CSVGPEPHTQYF
V: TRBV5-4; D: TRBD1; J: TRBJ2-5; length: 16; size: .; DNA: TGTGCCAGCAGCTTGGCCGATTCAGGGGGCGGAGAGACCCAGTACTTC; CDR3: CASSLADSGGGETQYF
V: TRBV4-1; D: TRBD1; J: TRBJ2-5; length: 16; size: .; DNA: TGCGCCAGCAGCCAACCAGGGGGGACAGGAGGAGAGACCCAGTACTTC; CDR3: CASSQPGGTGGETQYF
V: TRBV19; D: .; J: TRBJ1-6; length: 12; size: .; DNA: TGTGCCAGTAGTATGACTAATTCACCCCTCCACTTT; CDR3: CASSMTNSPLHF
V: TRBV11-3; D: TRBD1; J: TRBJ2-1; length: 17; size: once; DNA: TGTGCCAGCAGCCCGGGACAGGGGCTGAGCTCCTACAATGAGCAGTTCTTC; CDR3: CASSPGQGLSSYNEQFF
V: TRBV18; D: .; J: TRBJ1-1; length: 13; size: .; DNA: TGTGCCAGCTCACCAGTCAGTGGCACTGAAGCTTTCTTT; CDR3: CASSPVSGTEAFF
V: TRBV4-3; D: .; J: TRBJ2-7; length: 17; size: .; DNA: TGCGCCAGCAGCCAAGATTGGTCCCTCCCGGACTTAGCCGAGCAGTACTTC; CDR3: CASSQDWSLPDLAEQYF
V: TRBV28; D: .; J: TRBJ1-4; length: 14; size: .; DNA: TGTGCCAGCGGAGGGCCGGGTCGAGGTGAAAAACTGTTTTTT; CDR3: CASGGPGRGEKLFF
V: TRBV27; D: TRBD2; J: TRBJ2-7; length: 15; size: .; DNA: TGTGCCAGCTCGACGGGACTAGCGGTTACCTACGAGCAGTACTTC; CDR3: CASSTGLAVTYEQYF
V: TRBV6-1; D: .; J: TRBJ2-1; length: 14; size: .; DNA: TGTGCCAGCGTACAACGGCAGGGGGGAGTTCGGCAGTTCTTC; CDR3: CASVQRQGGVRQFF
V: TRBV28; D: .; J: TRBJ2-7; length: 16; size: .; DNA: TGTGCCAGCAGTCCAAACTCGGCCGCCGGGCCTTGGGAGCAGTACTTC; CDR3: CASSPNSAAGPWEQYF
V: TRBV7-8; D: .; J: TRBJ2-3; length: 16; size: .; DNA: TGTGCCAGCAGCTTAAGTCTCGGGAGAAGCACAGATACGCAGTATTTT; CDR3: CASSLSLGRSTDTQYF
V: TRBV29-1; D: TRBD2; J: TRBJ2-3; length: 14; size: .; DNA: TGCAGCGTTGGAACTAGCGGGAGGGCCGATACGCAGTATTTT; CDR3: CSVGTSGRADTQYF
V: TRBV30; D: .; J: TRBJ1-1; length: 13; size: few; DNA: TGTGCCTGGACCCCGACAGTAAACACTGAAGCTTTCTTT; CDR3: CAWTPTVNTEAFF
V: TRBV27; D: .; J: TRBJ2-7; length: 15; size: .; DNA: TGTGCCAGCAGTTTCAACAGTGTGTTACCCTACGAGCAGTACTTC; CDR3: CASSFNSVLPYEQYF
V: TRBV14; D: TRBD1; J: TRBJ2-2; length: 14; size: .; DNA: TGTGCCAGCAGGGCAGGGGGCAACACCGGGGAGCTGTTTTTT; CDR3: CASRAGGNTGELFF
V: TRBV4-1; D: .; J: TRBJ1-5; length: 15; size: .; DNA: TGCGCCAGCAGCCAAGTAGGCCAGTACAATCAGCCCCAGCATTTT; CDR3: CASSQVGQYNQPQHF
V: TRBV10-3; D: .; J: TRBJ2-7; length: 12; size: .; DNA: TGTGCCATCAGGGGCGGGGTGGACGAGCAGTACTTC; CDR3: CAIRGGVDEQYF
V: TRBV28; D: .; J: TRBJ1-3; length: 12; size: .; DNA: TGTGCCAGCAGCCTGCAGGGGAACACCATATATTTT; CDR3: CASSLQGNTIYF
V: TRBV7-2; D: .; J: TRBJ1-1; length: 15; size: .; DNA: TGTGCCAGCAGCTTAGTAGGGGGGATGAACACTGAAGCTTTCTTT; CDR3: CASSLVGGMNTEAFF
V: TRBV15; D: .; J: TRBJ2-7; length: 12; size: .; DNA: TGTGCCACCAGCCCTGGAGGCTACGAGCAGTACTTC; CDR3: CATSPGGYEQYF
V: TRBV15; D: .; J: TRBJ1-3; length: 13; size: .; DNA: TGTGCCACCAGTTCCGAATTTGGAAACACCATATATTTT; CDR3: CATSSEFGNTIYF
V: TRBV5-4; D: .; J: TRBJ2-3; length: 16; size: .; DNA: TGTGCCAGCAGCCCTAGACAGGCTGCTAAAACAGATACGCAGTATTTT; CDR3: CASSPRQAAKTDTQYF
V: TRBV7-9; D: .; J: TRBJ1-1; length: 13; size: .; DNA: TGTGCCAGCAGCTTAGCACCAGACACTGAAGCTTTCTTT; CDR3: CASSLAPDTEAFF
V: TRBV6-1; D: TRBD2; J: TRBJ2-1; length: 15; size: .; DNA: TGTGCCAGCAGTGGACTAGCGGGAGAGATCAATGAGCAGTTCTTC; CDR3: CASSGLAGEINEQFF
V: TRBV7-9; D: TRBD1; J: TRBJ2-7; length: 14; size: once; DNA: TGTGCCAGCAGCTTATGGGACAGGGCTTACGAGCAGTACTTC; CDR3: CASSLWDRAYEQYF
V: TRBV5-1; D: TRBD1; J: TRBJ2-5; length: 15; size: .; DNA: TGCGCCAGCAGCTTGATAGGGACAGGGCGAGAGACCCAGTACTTC; CDR3: CASSLIGTGRETQYF
V: TRBV27; D: TRBD2; J: TRBJ2-1; length: 17; size: .; DNA: TGTGCCAGCAGTTTATCGAACCCCAGCGGGGGCCCCCATGAGCAGTTCTTC; CDR3: CASSLSNPSGGPHEQFF
V: TRBV29-1; D: TRBD2; J: TRBJ2-3; length: 15; size: .; DNA: TGCAGCGTGACCGGGACTAGCGGGAGGATGGATACGCAGTATTTT; CDR3: CSVTGTSGRMDTQYF
V: TRBV28; D: .; J: TRBJ2-3; length: 15; size: .; DNA: TGTGCCAGCACTTCAAAGGAACAGGACACAGATACGCAGTATTTT; CDR3: CASTSKEQDTDTQYF
V: TRBV6-1; D: TRBD1; J: TRBJ2-6; length: 17; size: .; DNA: TGTGCCAGCAGTGAAGCTTGGACAGGGGTGCGGGCCAACGTCCTGACTTTC; CDR3: CASSEAWTGVRANVLTF
V: TRBV6-6; D: .; J: TRBJ2-7; length: 15; size: .; DNA: TGTGCCAGCAGTTACGCCACTGGGGGCCCCTACGAGCAGTACTTC; CDR3: CASSYATGGPYEQYF
V: TRBV29-1; D: .; J: TRBJ2-7; length: 12; size: .; DNA: TGCAGCGTTGGGACTAATTCCTACGAGCAGTACTTC; CDR3: CSVGTNSYEQYF
V: TRBV30; D: TRBD2; J: TRBJ2-7; length: 16; size: .; DNA: TGTGCCTGGAAAAGGACTAGCGGGAGTTGGTCCTACGAGCAGTACTTC; CDR3: CAWKRTSGSWSYEQYF
V: TRBV10-2; D: TRBD2; J: TRBJ2-5; length: 13; size: .; DNA: TGCGCCAGCAGACCTAGCGGGAGGGAGACCCAGTACTTC; CDR3: CASRPSGRETQYF
V: TRBV6-5; D: .; J: TRBJ2-7; length: 12; size: once; DNA: TGTGCCAGCAGTTACACAGGCTACGAGCAGTACTTC; CDR3: CASSYTGYEQYF
V: TRBV28; D: .; J: TRBJ1-6; length: 15; size: .; DNA: TGTGCCAGCAGTTTTAAGGGGGGATCTTTAGCCACCCTCCACTTT; CDR3: CASSFKGGSLATLHF
V: TRBV11-3; D: .; J: TRBJ2-7; length: 15; size: .; DNA: TGTGCCAGCAGCTTAGCCGGGGGATCGGGTTACGAGCAGTACTTC; CDR3: CASSLAGGSGYEQYF
V: TRBV4-1; D: .; J: TRBJ2-7; length: 15; size: once; DNA: TGCGCCAGCAGAAAGGGTCCCCTTTCCTCCTACGAGCAGTACTTC; CDR3: CASRKGPLSSYEQYF
V: TRBV11-3; D: .; J: TRBJ2-3; length: 13; size: .; DNA: TGTGCCAGCAGCGGGAGGGACAGTCCTACGCAGTATTTT; CDR3: CASSGRDSPTQYF